The 30 T cell receptor beta chains presented below share a single source sample, sequenced in a study of graft-versus-host responses after intestinal transplantation. The protocol was immunoSEQ multiplex PCR, while the TCRdb copy is restricted to in-frame clones and leaves out a portion. Among about 15,000 clones listed, more than 30% were seen once. Researchers placed around 200,000 CFSE-labeled responder cells in culture with around 200,000 irradiated, violet-dye-labeled stimulator cells. The sequenced sample was alloreactive CD8+ T cells from a mixed lymphocyte reaction culture, obtained before intestinal transplant. Documented subset: CFSE-low proliferating T cells sorted from approximately 6-day pre-transplant mixed lymphocyte reaction (GvH or HvG direction). These receptors all come from a human patient who received an intestinal transplant.

The J gene is TRBJ2-5, the V gene TRBV10-2, with 9 bases matching TRBD2. CDR1 WSHSY and CDR2 SAAADI come from the germline V gene. This CDR3 has 17 residues. Trimming cost V 0 bases and J 1 base; bases outside gene matches: 6. The CDR3 region has the DNA TGCGCCAGCAGTGAGTCGGCTAGCGGGGCCCTCCAAGAGACCCAGTACTTC. This codes for CASSESASGALQETQYF.

The V and J genes are TRBV28 and TRBJ2-5; weak D call: TRBD1 (6 bases). Germline values: CDR1 MDHEN, CDR2 SYDVKM. V was pared by 6 bases and J by 5 bases, with 16 bases between. The CDR3 length is 14 residues. CDR3 sequence reads: CASRGGYSMETQYF. Here the CDR3 DNA reads TGTGCCAGCAGAGGGGGATATAGCATGGAGACCCAGTACTTC.

The chain uses TRBV27 and TRBJ1-1; D may be TRBD1 (6 bases). Per the germline V gene, CDR1 is MNHEY and CDR2 is SMNVEV (reference sequence). V gave up 2 bases and J gave up 4 bases, with 11 bases separating them. There are 14 residues in the CDR3. The CDR3 reads CASSLSGGATEAFF. Written as DNA, the CDR3 is TGTGCCAGCAGTTTAAGTGGGGGGGCCACTGAAGCTTTCTTT.

The chain carries TRBV4-1 and TRBJ1-2; unclear D gene. The CDR3 is 15 amino acids. Germline-derived CDR1 and CDR2 are MGHRA and YSYEKL. The V end lost 0 bases, the J end lost 6 bases, and 14 bases lay between the germline ends. CDR3 DNA: TGCGCCAGCAGCCAAGATGAGGGCCCTTCGGATGGCTACACCTTC. This gives the protein CASSQDEGPSDGYTF.

The gene calls are TRBV30 and TRBJ2-2, with TRBD1 matching 7 bases. Germline assignment: CDR1 GTSNPN and CDR2 SVGIG (reference sequence). V was clipped by 4 bases and J by 6 bases; unmatched bases: 5. This CDR3 has 13 residues. CDR3 DNA sequence: TGTGCCTGGAATTACCAGGGGGCCGGGGAGCTGTTTTTT. This codes for CAWNYQGAGELFF.

This clone was picked up a small number of times. The chain links TRBV18 to TRBJ2-2; no definite D call. Germline V gives CDR1 KGHSH, CDR2 LQKENI. The CDR3 spans 12 residues. Trimming left V 2 bases short and J 6 bases short, with 4 bases between. The CDR3 DNA reads TGTGCCAGCTCACCAAGCGCCGGGGAGCTGTTTTTT. Residues: CASSPSAGELFF.

The chain is built from TRBV9 and TRBJ2-2, with D maybe TRBD1 (6 bases). Germline V lookup: CDR1 SGDLS, CDR2 YYNGEE. Trimming pared 0 bases from V and 7 bases from J, leaving 19 bases between. The CDR3 is 17 amino acids. The CDR3 reads CASSVDGGYRVNGELFF. CDR3 in DNA: TGTGCCAGCAGCGTAGACGGTGGGTACAGGGTAAACGGGGAGCTGTTTTTT.

This sequence joins TRBV4-2 and TRBJ1-3; D possibly corresponds to TRBD1 (5 bases). This CDR3 contains 14 residues. CDR1 is LGHNA and CDR2 is YNFKEQ in the germline V gene. Trimming cost V 1 base and J 4 bases, with 8 bases left between them. The CDR3 here is CASSQGWGGNTIYF. The CDR3 DNA follows: TGTGCCAGCAGCCAAGGCTGGGGCGGAAACACCATATATTTT.

This clone has more than one count but fewer than ten. The chain joins TRBV6-5 to TRBJ2-7; D gene unclear. Germline CDR1 MNHEY, CDR2 SVGAGI. This CDR3 contains 13 residues. The ends were cut back, 6 bases at V and 2 bases at J, with 11 bases in the middle. CDR3: CASSPRIPYEQYF. The CDR3 DNA reads as TGTGCCAGCAGCCCCAGGATCCCCTACGAGCAGTACTTC.

The V call is TRBV13, the J call TRBJ1-6; possible D gene TRBD1, 5 bases. Germline CDR1 reads PRHDT; CDR2 reads FYEKMQ (reference sequence). The CDR3 is 18 amino acids. Deletions cut 5 bases from V and 2 bases from J, with 19 bases between. The CDR3 loop is CASSLGLPLGAYNSPLHF. The CDR3 DNA reads as TGTGCCAGCAGCCTGGGACTCCCTTTGGGTGCCTATAATTCACCCCTCCACTTT.

CDR3: CASSLGSGAIEQFF. In DNA, the CDR3 is TGCGCCAGCAGCTTGGGTAGCGGGGCTATTGAGCAGTTCTTC. The chain combines TRBV5-1 with TRBJ2-1; 8 bases map to TRBD2. This CDR3 has 14 amino acids. Looked up from germline, CDR1 is SGHRS and CDR2 is YFSETQ. V gave up 0 bases and J gave up 9 bases; unmatched junction bases: 5.

This clone was found a few times. This sequence joins TRBV5-1 and TRBJ1-3; 9 bases align to TRBD1. The CDR3 contains 14 residues. The V and J ends lost 4 bases and 8 bases, in that order; junction bases with no gene match: 7. From germline, CDR1 is SGHRS and CDR2 YFSETQ. CDR3 coding DNA: TGCGCCAGCAGCCCGGGACAGGGTGCCGACACCATATATTTT. Amino acid sequence: CASSPGQGADTIYF. The variable domain in full, completed from reference TRBV5-1 and TRBJ1-3, reads KAGVTQTPRYLIKTRGQQVTLSCSPISGHRSVSWYQQTPGQGLQFLFEYFSETQRNKGNFPGRFSGRQFSNSRSEMNVSTLELGDSALYLCASSPGQGADTIYFGEGSWLTVV.

The V and J genes are TRBV4-3 and TRBJ1-3, with a tentative D call TRBD1 (6 bases). The germline V and J ends were trimmed by 0 bases and 7 bases, with 22 bases remaining between them. Germline loops: CDR1 LGHNA, CDR2 YSLEER. The CDR3 sequence is 18 residues long. Here the CDR3 DNA reads TGCGCCAGCAGCCAAGATTACTTCGGGACATCCTTGGGCAACACCATATATTTT. It translates to CASSQDYFGTSLGNTIYF.

V and J are TRBV5-4 and TRBJ2-1; 13 bases map to TRBD2. This CDR3 spans 16 amino acids. V shed 4 bases, J shed 8 bases, and the junction held 9 bases outside the gene matches. Germline CDR1 SGHNT, CDR2 YYREEE (reference sequence). CDR3 residues: CASSQGLAGMLDEQFF. The CDR3, as DNA: TGTGCCAGCAGCCAGGGACTAGCGGGAATGTTGGATGAGCAGTTCTTC. The full variable domain, completed using reference TRBV5-4 and TRBJ2-1, is ETGVTQSPTHLIKTRGQQVTLRCSSQSGHNTVSWYQQALGQGPQFIFQYYREEENGRGNFPPRFSGLQFPNYSSELNVNALELDDSALYLCASSQGLAGMLDEQFFGPGTRLTVL.

This chain's CDR3 is CASGPGGASNQPQHF. The CDR3 coding sequence is TGTGCCAGCGGACCTGGAGGGGCGAGCAATCAGCCCCAGCATTTT. The rearrangement links TRBV6-8 to TRBJ1-5, with D tentatively TRBD1 (5 bases). The germline CDR1 and CDR2 sequences are MNHGY and SAAAGT. The CDR3 loop spans 15 amino acids. Trimming took 8 bases from V and 1 from J, leaving 15 bases between them.

The chain links TRBV4-3 to TRBJ2-5; 9 bases are shared with TRBD2. The CDR3 consists of 14 residues. The trim removed 4 bases at V and 3 bases at J, leaving 3 bases unmatched. CDR1 LGHNA and CDR2 YSLEER come from the germline V gene. CDR3 in amino acids: CASSPASGEETQYF. CDR3 coding DNA: TGCGCCAGCAGCCCCGCTAGCGGGGAAGAGACCCAGTACTTC.

This clone has more than one count but fewer than ten. The chain recombines TRBV5-6 with TRBJ1-2; no clear D gene. V was cut by 0 bases and J by 1 base, with 10 bases left in between. This CDR3 is built from 15 residues. Germline CDR1 is SGHDT and CDR2 is YYEEEE. The CDR3 bases are TGTGCCAGCAGCTTGGGGGGAGGGCTTAACTATGGCTACACCTTC. Its translation is CASSLGGGLNYGYTF.

The V call is TRBV5-1, the J call TRBJ1-1, with 7 bases matching TRBD1. This CDR3 has 14 residues. Looked up from germline, CDR1 is SGHRS and CDR2 is YFSETQ. V lost 4 bases, J lost 3 bases, and 6 bases stayed unmatched. CDR3 sequence: CASSRGTEYTEAFF. CDR3 coding DNA: TGCGCCAGCAGCCGAGGGACAGAGTACACTGAAGCTTTCTTT.

This clone came up a few times. This sequence joins TRBV2 and TRBJ2-7, with 7 bases identical to TRBD1. The CDR3 sequence is 14 residues long. The germline gives CDR1 SNHLY, CDR2 FYNNEI. The V gene end was trimmed by 5 bases and the J gene end by 4 bases; junction bases not matched to a gene: 8. Written as DNA, the CDR3 is TGTGCCAGCAGTTTAACGGGACAGTGGTACGAGCAGTACTTC. It is translated as CASSLTGQWYEQYF.

The CDR3 nucleotides are TGCAGCGGGTTGGGGGCACAGGGGGAGAACATTCAGTACTTC. This codes for CSGLGAQGENIQYF. The gene calls are TRBV29-1 and TRBJ2-4; 8 bases map to TRBD1. Unmatched junction bases numbered 12, after V lost 7 bases and J lost 7 bases. CDR1 and CDR2 from the germline V gene are SQVTM and ANQGSEA. The length of the CDR3 is 14 residues.

The gene calls are TRBV6-1 and TRBJ2-3; 9 bases are shared with TRBD2. The germline V gene encodes CDR1 MNHNS and CDR2 SASEGT. Germline trimming cut 2 bases from V and 3 bases from J; bases unmatched to any gene: 6. CDR3 length: 16 amino acids. CDR3 in DNA: TGTGCCAGCAGTGAATGGCTAGCGGGATTGACAGATACGCAGTATTTT. Residues: CASSEWLAGLTDTQYF.

The V gene is TRBV30, the J gene TRBJ1-1; perhaps TRBD1 as D (5 bases). V dropped 0 bases and J dropped 1 base, with 6 bases sitting between them. CDR3 length equals 13 residues. Per the germline V gene, CDR1 is GTSNPN and CDR2 is SVGIG (reference sequence). The CDR3 sequence: CAWSVGANTEAFF. CDR3 nucleotide sequence: TGTGCCTGGAGTGTAGGGGCGAACACTGAAGCTTTCTTT.

This clone has only a few counts. V is TRBV4-3 and J is TRBJ1-5; 10 nucleotides line up with TRBD1. Trimming cost V 3 bases and J 3 bases; bases outside gene matches: 2. This CDR3 is 15 amino acids long. Germline V gene sequence: CDR1 LGHNA, CDR2 YSLEER. The DNA for the CDR3 is TGCGCCAGCAGCCAGGGGACAGGGGACAATCAGCCCCAGCATTTT. Translation: CASSQGTGDNQPQHF.

V gene TRBV30 combines with J gene TRBJ2-1; D not resolved. There are 13 residues in the CDR3. V was shortened by 0 bases and J by 6 bases, with 9 bases between the two germline ends. Looked up from germline, CDR1 is GTSNPN and CDR2 is SVGIG (reference sequence). The CDR3 protein is CAWSVITGNEQFF. The DNA of the CDR3 is TGTGCCTGGAGTGTAATCACTGGCAATGAGCAGTTCTTC.

This clone was counted between two and nine times. V usage is TRBV19 and J usage is TRBJ2-5; possible D gene TRBD2, 6 bases. The CDR3 runs 15 residues. The germline V gene encodes CDR1 LNHDA and CDR2 SQIVND (reference sequence). Trimming took 3 bases from V and 5 from J, leaving 16 bases between them. Here the CDR3 reads CASSILGGAMETQYF. The DNA for the CDR3 is TGTGCCAGTAGTATTTTGGGCGGGGCAATGGAGACCCAGTACTTC.

This clone was seen repeatedly, ten times or more. This chain uses TRBV4-1 with TRBJ1-1, with 7 bases that match TRBD1. V lost 1 base, J lost 4 bases, and 3 bases stayed unmatched. The CDR3 contains 14 residues. CDR1 and CDR2 (germline): MGHRA, YSYEKL. CDR3 sequence reads: CASSQGPGGTEAFF. In nucleotides, the CDR3 is TGCGCCAGCAGCCAAGGTCCAGGGGGCACTGAAGCTTTCTTT.

The chain combines TRBV19 with TRBJ2-3; possible D gene TRBD2, 6 bases. V lost 2 bases to trimming and J lost 4 bases, with 13 bases between them. The CDR3 spans 15 residues. From germline, CDR1 is LNHDA and CDR2 SQIVND (reference sequence). The CDR3 here is CASSIRDSAADTQYF. CDR3 sequence (DNA): TGTGCCAGTAGTATACGGGACTCGGCGGCAGATACGCAGTATTTT.

There are a few counts of this clone. Other nucleotide sequences from this sample produce the same CDR3. The rearrangement joins TRBV6-1 to TRBJ2-7; TRBD1 is a possible D gene (5 bases). In germline, CDR1 is MNHNS, CDR2 SASEGT. The CDR3 extends over 13 amino acids. V dropped 4 bases and J dropped 2 bases, with 9 bases sitting between them. In DNA, the CDR3 is TGTGCCAGCAGTGCCAGGGCGCCCTACGAGCAGTACTTC. Its protein product is CASSARAPYEQYF.

The V call is TRBV4-1, the J call TRBJ2-7; TRBD1 matches at 7 bases. V lost 4 bases and J lost 3; bases outside the gene matches: 6. The V gene's germline CDR1 is MGHRA and CDR2 YSYEKL. The CDR3 has 14 residues. CDR3 sequence reads: CASSPRDSYYEQYF. CDR3 bases: TGCGCCAGCAGCCCCCGGGACAGCTACTACGAGCAGTACTTC.

Judged by abundance, this clone is medium-sized. This chain joins TRBV4-2 and TRBJ1-5; D unclear. Deletions cut 0 bases from V and 3 bases from J, with 3 bases between. CDR3 size: 13 residues. The germline CDR1 and CDR2 sequences are LGHNA and YNFKEQ. The CDR3 DNA is TGTGCCAGCAGCCAAGATCTCAATCAGCCCCAGCATTTT. Protein sequence: CASSQDLNQPQHF.